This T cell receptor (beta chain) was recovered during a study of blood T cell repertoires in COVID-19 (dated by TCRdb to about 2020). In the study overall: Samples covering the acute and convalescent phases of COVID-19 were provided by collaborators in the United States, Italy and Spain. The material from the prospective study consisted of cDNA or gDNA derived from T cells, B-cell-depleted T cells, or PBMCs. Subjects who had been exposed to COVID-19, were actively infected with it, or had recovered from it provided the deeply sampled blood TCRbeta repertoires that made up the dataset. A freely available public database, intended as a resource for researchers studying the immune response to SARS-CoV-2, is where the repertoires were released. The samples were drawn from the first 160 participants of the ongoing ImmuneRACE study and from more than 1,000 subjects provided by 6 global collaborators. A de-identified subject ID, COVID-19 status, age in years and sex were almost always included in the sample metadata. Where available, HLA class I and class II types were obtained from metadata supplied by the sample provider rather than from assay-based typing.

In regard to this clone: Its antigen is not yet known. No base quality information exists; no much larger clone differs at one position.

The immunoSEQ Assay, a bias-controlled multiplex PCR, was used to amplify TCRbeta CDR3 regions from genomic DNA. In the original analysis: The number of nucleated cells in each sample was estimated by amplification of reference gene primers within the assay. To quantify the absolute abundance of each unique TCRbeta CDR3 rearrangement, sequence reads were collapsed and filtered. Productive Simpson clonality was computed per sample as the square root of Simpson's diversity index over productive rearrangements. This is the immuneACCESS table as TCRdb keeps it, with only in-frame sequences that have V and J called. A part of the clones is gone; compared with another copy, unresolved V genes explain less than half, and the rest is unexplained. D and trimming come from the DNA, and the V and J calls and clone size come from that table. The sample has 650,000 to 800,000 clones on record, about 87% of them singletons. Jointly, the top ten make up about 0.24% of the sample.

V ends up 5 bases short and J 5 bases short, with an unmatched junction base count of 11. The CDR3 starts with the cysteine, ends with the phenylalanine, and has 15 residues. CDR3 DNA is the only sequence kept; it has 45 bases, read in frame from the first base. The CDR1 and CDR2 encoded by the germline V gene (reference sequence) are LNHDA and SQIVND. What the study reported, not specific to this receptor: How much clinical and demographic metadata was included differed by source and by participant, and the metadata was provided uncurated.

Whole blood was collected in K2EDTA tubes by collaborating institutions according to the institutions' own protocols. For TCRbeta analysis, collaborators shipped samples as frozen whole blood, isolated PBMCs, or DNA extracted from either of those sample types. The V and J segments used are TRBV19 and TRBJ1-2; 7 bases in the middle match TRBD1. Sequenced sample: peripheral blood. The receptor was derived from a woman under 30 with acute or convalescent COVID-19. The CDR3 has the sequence CASSPFDRVWYGYTF. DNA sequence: TGTGCCAGTAGTCCCTTCGACAGGGTATGGTATGGCTACACCTTC.